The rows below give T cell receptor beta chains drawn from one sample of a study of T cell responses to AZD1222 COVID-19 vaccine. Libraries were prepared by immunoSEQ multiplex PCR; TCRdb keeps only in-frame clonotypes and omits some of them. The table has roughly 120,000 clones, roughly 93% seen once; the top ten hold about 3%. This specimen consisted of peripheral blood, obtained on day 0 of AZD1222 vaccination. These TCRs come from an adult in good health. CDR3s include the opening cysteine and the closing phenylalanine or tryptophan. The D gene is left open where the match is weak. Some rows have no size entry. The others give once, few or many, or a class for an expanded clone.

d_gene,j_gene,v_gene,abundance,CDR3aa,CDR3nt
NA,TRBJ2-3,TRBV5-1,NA,CASSLGQSTDTQYF,TGCGCCAGCAGCTTGGGGCAGAGCACAGATACGCAGTATTTT
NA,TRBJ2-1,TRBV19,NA,CASSILGSFSNEQFF,TGTGCCAGTAGTATCCTGGGCAGTTTTTCCAATGAGCAGTTCTTC
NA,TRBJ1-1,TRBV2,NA,CASSFDRMGMGTEAFF,TGTGCCAGCAGTTTTGACAGAATGGGGATGGGCACTGAAGCTTTCTTT
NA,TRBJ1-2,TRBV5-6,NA,CASSDSTAYGYTF,TGTGCCAGCAGTGACAGTACAGCCTATGGCTACACCTTC
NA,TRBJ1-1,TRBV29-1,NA,CSVSVANTEAFF,TGCAGCGTCTCTGTCGCGAACACTGAAGCTTTCTTT
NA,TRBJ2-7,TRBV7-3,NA,CASSLRSEHSYEQYF,TGTGCCAGCAGCTTACGGTCAGAGCACTCCTACGAGCAGTACTTC
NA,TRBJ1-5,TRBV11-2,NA,CASRSAFRGGNQPQHF,TGTGCCAGCAGATCCGCGTTTAGAGGGGGCAATCAGCCCCAGCATTTT
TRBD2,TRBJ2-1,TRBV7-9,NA,CASSLEVAAGADNEQFF,TGTGCCAGCAGCTTAGAAGTAGCAGCGGGAGCTGACAATGAGCAGTTCTTC
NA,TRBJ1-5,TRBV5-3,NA,CARSLRDRNYSNQPQHF,TGTGCCAGAAGCCTCCGAGACCGAAATTATAGCAATCAGCCCCAGCATTTT
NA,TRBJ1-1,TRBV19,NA,CASQQGGTEAFF,TGTGCCAGCCAACAGGGCGGCACTGAAGCTTTCTTT
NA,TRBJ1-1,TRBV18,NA,CASSPRQSEAFF,TGTGCCAGCTCACCTCGCCAGTCTGAAGCTTTCTTT
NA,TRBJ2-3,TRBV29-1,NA,CSEKEGTDTQYF,TGCAGCGAGAAGGAGGGGACAGATACGCAGTATTTT
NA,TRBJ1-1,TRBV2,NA,CASSEYLRNTEAFF,TGTGCCAGCAGTGAATATTTGAGGAACACTGAAGCTTTCTTT
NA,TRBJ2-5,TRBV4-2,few,CASSQGLEAGTQYF,TGTGCCAGCAGCCAGGGGCTGGAGGCTGGGACCCAGTACTTC
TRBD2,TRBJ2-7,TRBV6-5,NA,CASRGLAGDFYEQYF,TGTGCCAGCAGGGGACTAGCGGGAGACTTCTACGAGCAGTACTTC
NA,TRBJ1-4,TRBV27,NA,CASSFTYAGVANEKLFF,TGTGCCAGCAGTTTCACTTACGCAGGGGTAGCTAATGAAAAACTGTTTTTT
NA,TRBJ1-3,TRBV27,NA,CASSIRDGNTIYF,TGTGCCAGCAGCATCAGGGATGGAAACACCATATATTTT
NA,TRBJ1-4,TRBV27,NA,CASSSSVALNEKLFF,TGTGCCAGCAGCTCGTCGGTTGCCCTTAATGAAAAACTGTTTTTT
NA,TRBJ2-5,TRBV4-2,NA,CASSLYPPPGQETQYF,TGTGCCAGCAGCCTATATCCCCCTCCGGGCCAAGAGACCCAGTACTTC
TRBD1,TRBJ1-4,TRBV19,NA,CASSYTGTATEKLFF,TGTGCCAGTAGTTACACCGGGACAGCAACTGAAAAACTGTTTTTT
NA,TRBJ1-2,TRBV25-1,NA,CASSETSGQINYGYTF,NA
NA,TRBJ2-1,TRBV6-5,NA,CASSSRVGEQFF,TGTGCCAGCAGTTCCAGGGTAGGAGAGCAGTTCTTC
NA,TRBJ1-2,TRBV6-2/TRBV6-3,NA,CASSYGVEYGYTF,TGTGCCAGCAGTTATGGGGTCGAGTATGGCTACACCTTC
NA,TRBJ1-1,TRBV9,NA,CASTLDETEAFF,TGTGCCAGCACCTTGGACGAGACTGAAGCTTTCTTT
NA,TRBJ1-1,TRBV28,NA,CASSVRTEAFF,TGTGCCAGCAGCGTTCGAACTGAAGCTTTCTTT
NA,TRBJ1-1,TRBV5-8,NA,CANSLLTGSEAFF,TGTGCCAACAGTCTACTTACAGGGTCAGAAGCTTTCTTT
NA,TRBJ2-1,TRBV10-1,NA,CASSEYGGNSYNEQFF,TGCGCCAGCAGTGAGTATGGCGGAAACTCCTACAATGAGCAGTTCTTC
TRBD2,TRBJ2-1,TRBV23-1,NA,CASSPASGSSYNEQFF,TGCGCCAGCAGTCCCGCTAGCGGGAGCTCCTACAATGAGCAGTTCTTC